Sequencing of this T cell receptor (beta chain) was carried out in a study of spatial heterogeneity in lung cancer (dated by TCRdb to between 2017 and 2020). Describing the broader study: The donors were 70 or so patients from the lung TRACERx cohort who had early-stage, untreated non-small cell lung cancer. Follow-up PBMC samples were sequenced whenever available, and the median time to follow-up was approximately two years after resection. Beta-chain transcripts were consistently detected in greater numbers than alpha-chain transcripts, which likely reflected higher beta-chain transcript abundance. In the raw uncorrected reads, each unique combination of TCR and UMI appeared more than ten times on average. In non-small cell lung cancer, the study made a quantitative comparison of TCR alpha and beta repertoires among multiple tumor regions, matched nontumor lung and blood. Nonsynonymous mutation counts, determined by whole-exome sequencing of tumor tissue, were related to TCR repertoire features. At surgery, both alpha and beta chains were TCR-sequenced in some 220 tumor regions, fewer than 85 matched nontumor lung samples and some 56 PBMC samples. Summary of the overall study and its limitations: Additional single-cell paired TCR alpha and beta sequencing was considered necessary to confirm, at a functional level, the hypothesis that regional TCRs recognize regional mutations. Only approximately 13 patients were included in comparisons of baseline and follow-up blood repertoires. Ubiquitous expanded tumor TCRs showed up in blood more often at tumor resection than at routine follow-up.

In its sample, this clonotype was seen a few times. What antigen it recognizes has not been identified. Per-base qualities were not stored, and no clone one base away is much larger. The time point label on this specimen signifies: blood at routine non-recurrence follow-up after resection. Whole RNA extracted from tumor and nontumor lung tissue, or from cryopreserved PBMC samples, was used for TCR sequencing without cell sorting. A patient was chosen for TCR sequencing only when enough RNA was available from at least two tumor regions. For CDR1 and CDR2, the germline V gene lists LGHNA and YNFKEQ. Between the V and J ends, shortened by 1 base and 7 bases respectively, the junction contains 11 bases. Reading from cysteine to phenylalanine, the CDR3 counts 15 amino acids. The CDR3 DNA has 45 bases and is translated from base 1. The library was generated by 5' RACE. TCRdb names NextSeq 500 as the instrument used. To allow correction of PCR and sequencing errors, the TCR library protocol tagged every TCR cDNA molecule with a unique molecular identifier. Concerning the study's data processing: Decombinator tools were used for TCR identification, UMI-based error correction and CDR3 extraction. TCRs above a frequency of 2 per 1,000, corresponding to the top 1% of the tumor frequency distribution, were defined as expanded. Renyi diversity was calculated using the R vegan package after each repertoire was subsampled 100 times to 5,000 TCRs. CDR3 similarity networks were built from amino acid triplet string-kernel similarity, with CDR3s being connected when pairwise similarity was above 0.82. The raw public data were reprocessed by TCRdb itself: fastp quality trimming at Q25, MiXCR clonotype calling, in-frame beta chains only. Rows matching on CDR3 protein sequence are summarized as one entry with the most common DNA and genes. The V and J calls were not made by the authors but by TCRdb's processing. The sample table lists roughly 120,000 distinct CDR3 sequences, approximately 12% of them with a count of one. Together, the top ten hold about 15% of the sample.

This clonotype was obtained from a male donor with early-stage non-small cell lung cancer. Rearrangement joined TRBV4-2 to TRBJ1-6; TRBD1 is a weak D gene call, 6 bases matching. Sequences were derived from PBMCs, sampled at follow-up. The DNA sequence reads TGTGCCAGCAGCCAAGGGGCCAGGGGAAATTCACCCCTCCACTTT. It is translated as CASSQGARGNSPLHF.